The 21 T cell receptor beta chains in this list originate from one sample, sequenced in a study of neurological immune-mediated disorders. TCRdb redid the calling of the 5' RACE reads with MiXCR, one entry per CDR3 protein. The sample lists about 55,000 distinct CDR3 sequences, 3.6% occurring once. What was sequenced was PBMCs. The source of these receptors is a man aged 25-45 years with multiple sclerosis.

Many counts were recorded for this clonotype. The V and J genes are TRBV29-1 and TRBJ1-1; TRBD1 aligns across 10 bases. The CDR3 contains 13 residues. J gave up 6 bases and V 8 bases, and 9 bases lay outside the gene matches. From germline, CDR1 is SQVTM and CDR2 ANQGSEA. This CDR3 is CSHPGQGEAEAFF. DNA for the CDR3: TGCAGCCACCCTGGACAGGGGGAGGCTGAAGCTTTCTTT.

This chain links TRBV7-9 with TRBJ2-1; D perhaps matches TRBD1 (6 bases). Germline V gives CDR1 SEHNR, CDR2 FQNEAQ (reference sequence). The CDR3 is 14 residues long. Trimming stripped 3 bases from V and 5 bases from J, with 11 bases between. The CDR3 here is CASSFWTVDNEQFF. The CDR3 DNA reads TGTGCCAGCAGCTTTTGGACAGTCGACAATGAGCAGTTCTTC.

This clonotype was found many times. CDR3 DNA: TGTGCCAGCATCGCGGACAGTAGCGAAGCTTTCTTT. Its protein product is CASIADSSEAFF. V usage is TRBV27 and J usage is TRBJ1-1; D might be TRBD1 (6 bases). This CDR3 has 12 residues. Germline V gene sequence: CDR1 MNHEY, CDR2 SMNVEV (reference sequence). V lost 7 bases to trimming and J lost 8 bases, with 14 bases between them.

This clonotype has ten or more counts. This sequence joins TRBV9 and TRBJ1-5; tentative D call: TRBD1 (5 bases). V gave up 3 bases and J gave up 6 bases, with 13 bases separating them. Germline lookup yields CDR1 SGDLS and CDR2 YYNGEE. The CDR3 has 14 amino acids. CDR3 DNA: TGTGCCAGCAGCGCCGGGGGGGGGGTTCAGCCCCAGCATTTT. Translating it yields CASSAGGGVQPQHF.

Ten or more counts support this clonotype. The chain employs TRBV9 and TRBJ2-2; D is undetermined. Germline assignment: CDR1 SGDLS and CDR2 YYNGEE. Trimming took off 3 bases at V and 4 bases at J, with 1 base between the two ends. The CDR3 covers 11 residues. In DNA form, the CDR3 reads TGTGCCAGCAGCGCCACCGGGGAGCTGTTTTTT. Translation: CASSATGELFF.

This clonotype was counted ten times or more. The chain links TRBV3-1 to TRBJ2-7; tentatively, D is TRBD2 (6 bases). The germline V gene encodes CDR1 LGHDT and CDR2 YNNKEL (reference sequence). The CDR3 consists of 14 residues. Trimming took 3 bases from V and 0 from J, leaving 9 bases between them. CDR3 nucleotide sequence: TGTGCCAGCAGCCAGGGTAGCGGCTCCTACGAGCAGTACTTC. This gives the protein CASSQGSGSYEQYF.

Worth noting for this clonotype: A read error may be the cause here, since a much bigger clone is one base away. The rearrangement links TRBV18 to TRBJ1-2; TRBD1 aligns across 9 bases. Germline values: CDR1 KGHSH, CDR2 LQKENI. V was clipped by 3 bases and J by 6 bases; unmatched bases: 5. The CDR3 is 14 amino acids. The CDR3 coding sequence is TGTGCCAGCTCACCGAGCACAGGGGGCGATGGCTACACCTTC. It yields the protein CASSPSTGGDGYTF.

This clonotype occurred many times. The chain combines TRBV14 with TRBJ2-7; tentative D call: TRBD2 (7 bases). This CDR3 is 14 amino acids long. Trimming pared 4 bases from V and 4 bases from J, leaving 14 bases between. CDR1 SGHDN and CDR2 FVKESK come from the germline V gene. In nucleotides, the CDR3 is TGTGCCAGCAGCCGAGGGGGGGTCGTTTACGAGCAGTACTTC. Amino acid sequence: CASSRGGVVYEQYF.

This clonotype is medium-sized. The V and J genes are TRBV6-5 and TRBJ1-1; D remains ambiguous. V was shortened by 6 bases and J by 2 bases, with 4 bases between the two germline ends. The germline V gene has CDR1 MNHEY and CDR2 SVGAGI. The CDR3 consists of 11 residues. The CDR3 nucleotides read TGTGCCAGCAGGGGTAACACTGAAGCTTTCTTT. Amino acids: CASRGNTEAFF.

This clonotype was seen many times. The J gene is TRBJ2-7, the V gene TRBV28; D unresolved. V gave up 8 bases and J gave up 2 bases, with 7 bases separating them. From germline, CDR1 is MDHEN and CDR2 SYDVKM. CDR3 length: 11 amino acids. CDR3 bases: TGTGCCAGCGGTGGAGCCTACGAGCAGTACTTC. This encodes CASGGAYEQYF.

This clonotype was counted many times. V and J are TRBV27 and TRBJ1-5; D might be TRBD1 (6 bases). The length of the CDR3 is 14 residues. Trimming cost V 6 bases and J 6 bases, with 15 bases left between them. CDR1 and CDR2 (germline): MNHEY, SMNVEV (reference sequence). In DNA form, the CDR3 reads TGTGCCAGCAGGCCTGCGGGGGCTTTTCAGCCCCAGCATTTT. Residues: CASRPAGAFQPQHF.

Many counts were recorded for this clonotype. The rearrangement uses TRBV29-1 and TRBJ2-7; either TRBD1 or TRBD2 may fit D (5 bases each). Looked up from germline, CDR1 is SQVTM and CDR2 is ANQGSEA. This CDR3 region has 14 residues. Trimming removed 4 bases at V and 0 bases at J, with 13 bases between. CDR3 nucleotides: TGCAGCGTTGTCTATAGGGACCGCTCCTACGAGCAGTACTTC. Its protein product is CSVVYRDRSYEQYF.

This clonotype was seen at least ten times. This rearrangement joins TRBV29-1 to TRBJ2-7, with TRBD1 as a possible D gene (5 bases). The CDR3 runs 12 residues. With 3 bases removed from V and 4 bases from J, the gap between germline ends came to 10 bases. The germline V gene encodes CDR1 SQVTM and CDR2 ANQGSEA. Written as DNA, the CDR3 is TGCAGCGTTGAGACAGAACCTTACGAGCAGTACTTC. The encoded protein is CSVETEPYEQYF.

This clonotype ranks as medium-sized. The rearrangement joins TRBV5-1 to TRBJ2-1, with TRBD2 identical over 7 bases. The CDR3 consists of 16 residues. Germline V gene sequence: CDR1 SGHRS, CDR2 YFSETQ. Trimming at V came to 3 bases and at J to 5 bases, leaving 11 bases not matched to a gene. This CDR3 is CASSSAGGRPNNEQFF. As DNA, the CDR3 is TGCGCCAGCAGCTCTGCTGGCGGGAGACCCAACAATGAGCAGTTCTTC.

This clonotype showed up many times. The V and J genes are TRBV5-1 and TRBJ2-7; the D gene is possibly TRBD1 (5 bases). V was trimmed by 2 bases and J by 6 bases, leaving 9 bases between them. The CDR3 is 12 amino acids. The germline V gene encodes CDR1 SGHRS and CDR2 YFSETQ. CDR3 sequence: CASSFTGGEQYF. DNA for the CDR3: TGCGCCAGCAGCTTTACAGGTGGCGAGCAGTACTTC.

This clonotype was seen at least ten times. The chain links TRBV10-3 to TRBJ2-5, with D possibly being TRBD2 (6 bases). Germline V lookup: CDR1 ENHRY, CDR2 SYGVKD. The CDR3 has 18 amino acids. Trimming cost V 4 bases and J 1 base, with 22 bases left between them. The CDR3: CAISASQGGIDLQETQYF. The CDR3 nucleotides are TGTGCCATCAGTGCTTCTCAGGGCGGGATTGATCTCCAAGAGACCCAGTACTTC.

The sample holds many counts of this clonotype. The chain recombines TRBV7-2 with TRBJ2-1, with TRBD2 matching over 10 bases. The J segment lost 8 bases and the V segment lost 1 base, leaving 8 bases of the junction unmatched. CDR3 length: 16 amino acids. CDR1 SGHTA and CDR2 FQGNSA come from the germline V gene. CDR3 sequence (DNA): TGTGCCAGCAGCTTAGGGGAGAGCGGGAGGGCTTATGAGCAGTTCTTC. Residues: CASSLGESGRAYEQFF.

Ten or more counts support this clonotype. This chain joins TRBV20-1 and TRBJ2-7; D perhaps matches TRBD2 (5 bases). V shed 3 bases and J shed 3 bases, with 18 bases lying between them. The CDR3 totals 15 residues. CDR1 DFQATT and CDR2 SNEGSKA come from the germline V gene (reference sequence). The DNA of the CDR3 is TGCAGTGCTAGTTTGGGGATGGACTTTCACTACGAGCAGTACTTC. Translated: CSASLGMDFHYEQYF.

This clonotype came up many times. The rearrangement uses TRBV4-1 and TRBJ2-1; 7 nucleotides align to TRBD1. The V segment lost 3 bases and the J segment 0 bases; nucleotides outside the gene matches: 5. The CDR3 has 16 residues. The germline V gene encodes CDR1 MGHRA and CDR2 YSYEKL. The CDR3 DNA reads as TGCGCCAGCAGCCACCCACAGGGGCCCTCCTACAATGAGCAGTTCTTC. Amino acid sequence: CASSHPQGPSYNEQFF.

This clonotype has ten or more counts. The chain uses TRBV12-3 or TRBV12-4 and TRBJ1-5; tentatively, D is TRBD1 (6 bases). This CDR3 contains 13 residues. Trimming removed 7 bases from V and 16 bases from J, with 23 bases in between. CDR3 in amino acids: CASIPAGGGEVHF. The CDR3, as DNA: TGTGCCAGCATTCCCGCGGGAGGGGGAGAAGTACATTTT.

This clonotype was seen many times. This chain joins TRBV5-1 and TRBJ2-5; no firm D call. The ends were cut back, 4 bases at V and 3 bases at J, with 7 bases in the middle. The CDR3 has 12 amino acids. Germline V lookup: CDR1 SGHRS, CDR2 YFSETQ. The CDR3 bases are TGCGCCAGCAGCACCCGGGAAGAGACCCAGTACTTC. Amino acids: CASSTREETQYF. Variable domain in full (rest from reference TRBV5-1 and TRBJ2-5): KAGVTQTPRYLIKTRGQQVTLSCSPISGHRSVSWYQQTPGQGLQFLFEYFSETQRNKGNFPGRFSGRQFSNSRSEMNVSTLELGDSALYLCASSTREETQYFGPGTRLLVL.